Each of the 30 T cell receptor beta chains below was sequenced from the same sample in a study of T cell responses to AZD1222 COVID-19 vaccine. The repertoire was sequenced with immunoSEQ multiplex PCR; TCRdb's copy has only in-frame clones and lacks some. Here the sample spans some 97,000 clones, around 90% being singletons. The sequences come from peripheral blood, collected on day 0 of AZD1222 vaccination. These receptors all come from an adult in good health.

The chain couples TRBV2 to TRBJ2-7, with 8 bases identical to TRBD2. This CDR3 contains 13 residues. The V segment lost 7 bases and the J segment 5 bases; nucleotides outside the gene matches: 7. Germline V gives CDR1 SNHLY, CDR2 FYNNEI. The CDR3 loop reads CASNGLAENEQYF. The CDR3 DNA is TGTGCCAGCAATGGACTAGCCGAGAACGAGCAGTACTTC.

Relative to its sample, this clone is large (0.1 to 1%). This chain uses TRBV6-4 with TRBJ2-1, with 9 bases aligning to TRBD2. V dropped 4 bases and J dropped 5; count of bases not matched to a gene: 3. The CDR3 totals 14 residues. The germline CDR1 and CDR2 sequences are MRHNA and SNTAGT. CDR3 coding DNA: TGTGCCAGCAGTGCTAGCGGGATCCACAATGAGCAGTTCTTC. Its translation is CASSASGIHNEQFF.

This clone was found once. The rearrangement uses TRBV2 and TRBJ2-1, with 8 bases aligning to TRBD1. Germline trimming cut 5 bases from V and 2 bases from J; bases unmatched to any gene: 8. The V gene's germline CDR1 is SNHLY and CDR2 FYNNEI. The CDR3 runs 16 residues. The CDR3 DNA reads TGTGCCAGCAGTCCAGACAGGGGTGGCGCCTACAATGAGCAGTTCTTC. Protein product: CASSPDRGGAYNEQFF.

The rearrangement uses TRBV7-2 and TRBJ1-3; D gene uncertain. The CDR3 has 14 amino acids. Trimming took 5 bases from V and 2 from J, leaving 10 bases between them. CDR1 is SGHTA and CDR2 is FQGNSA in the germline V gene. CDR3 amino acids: CASSPGLAGNTIYF. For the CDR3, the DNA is TGTGCCAGCAGCCCCGGGTTGGCTGGAAACACCATATATTTT.

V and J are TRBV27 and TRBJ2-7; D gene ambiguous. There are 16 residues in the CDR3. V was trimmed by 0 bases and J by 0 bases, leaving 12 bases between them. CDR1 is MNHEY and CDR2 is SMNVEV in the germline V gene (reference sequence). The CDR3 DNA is TGTGCCAGCAGTTTATCAGGACGTCTAAGCTCCTACGAGCAGTACTTC. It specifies CASSLSGRLSSYEQYF.

CDR3 sequence (DNA): TGTGCCAGCAGCTTCACAGGAAGGAATTCACCCCTCCACTTT. Its protein product is CASSFTGRNSPLHF. This sequence joins TRBV5-4 and TRBJ1-6; D is perhaps TRBD1 (5 bases). The germline V and J ends were trimmed by 2 bases and 7 bases, with 10 bases remaining between them. The germline V gene has CDR1 SGHNT and CDR2 YYREEE (reference sequence). The CDR3 runs 14 residues.

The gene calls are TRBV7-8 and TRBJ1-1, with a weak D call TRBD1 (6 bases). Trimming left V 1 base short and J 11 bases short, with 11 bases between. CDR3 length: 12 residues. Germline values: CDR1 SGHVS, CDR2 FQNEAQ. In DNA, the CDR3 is TGTGCCAGCAGCTTAGACCAGGGGAATGCTTTCTTT. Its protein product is CASSLDQGNAFF.

In DNA form, the CDR3 reads TGTGCCAGCAGCTTGCCACCGGGACAGGGGCCTCTCTCTGGGGCCAACGTCCTGACTTTC. It specifies CASSLPPGQGPLSGANVLTF. The chain links TRBV5-4 to TRBJ2-6, with 10 bases matching TRBD1. Trimming took 1 base from V and 0 from J; bases not matched to a gene: 10. CDR1 and CDR2 (germline): SGHNT, YYREEE (reference sequence). The CDR3 extends over 20 amino acids.

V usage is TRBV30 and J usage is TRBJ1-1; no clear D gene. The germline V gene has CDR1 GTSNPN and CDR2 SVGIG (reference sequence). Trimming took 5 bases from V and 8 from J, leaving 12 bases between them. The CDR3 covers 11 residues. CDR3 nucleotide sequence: TGTGCCTGGCGTGGAGTATTCGAAGCTTTCTTT. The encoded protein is CAWRGVFEAFF.

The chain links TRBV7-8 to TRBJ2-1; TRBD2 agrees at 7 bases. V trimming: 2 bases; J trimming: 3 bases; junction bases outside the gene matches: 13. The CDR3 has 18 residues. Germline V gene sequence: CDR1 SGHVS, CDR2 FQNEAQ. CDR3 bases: TGTGCCAGCAGCTTACGGTTGCGGGAGATAACAGTCTACAATGAGCAGTTCTTC. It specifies CASSLRLREITVYNEQFF.

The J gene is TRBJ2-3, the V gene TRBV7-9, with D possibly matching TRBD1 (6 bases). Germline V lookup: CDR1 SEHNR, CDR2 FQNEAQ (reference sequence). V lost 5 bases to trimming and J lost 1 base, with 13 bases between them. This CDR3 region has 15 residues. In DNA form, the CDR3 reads TGTGCCAGCAGCCGGGTGGCAGGGGGCACAGATACGCAGTATTTT. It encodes CASSRVAGGTDTQYF.

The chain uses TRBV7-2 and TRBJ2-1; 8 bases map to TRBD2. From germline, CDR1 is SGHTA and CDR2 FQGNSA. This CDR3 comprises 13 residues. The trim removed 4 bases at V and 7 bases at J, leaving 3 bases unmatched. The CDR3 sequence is CASSSGLGNEQFF. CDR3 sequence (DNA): TGTGCCAGCAGCTCGGGACTAGGGAATGAGCAGTTCTTC.

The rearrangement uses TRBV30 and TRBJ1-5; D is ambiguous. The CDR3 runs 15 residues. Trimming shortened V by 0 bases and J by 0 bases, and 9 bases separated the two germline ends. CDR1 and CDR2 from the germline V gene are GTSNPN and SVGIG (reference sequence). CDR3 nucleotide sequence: TGTGCCTGGAGTGTACTCGGGTATAGCAATCAGCCCCAGCATTTT. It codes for CAWSVLGYSNQPQHF.

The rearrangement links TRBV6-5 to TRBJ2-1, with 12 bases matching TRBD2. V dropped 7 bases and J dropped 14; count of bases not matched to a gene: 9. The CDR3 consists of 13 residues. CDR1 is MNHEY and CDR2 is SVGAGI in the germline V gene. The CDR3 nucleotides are TGTGCCAGCACCCAACTGACTAGCGGGAGTAAGTTCTTC. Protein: CASTQLTSGSKFF.

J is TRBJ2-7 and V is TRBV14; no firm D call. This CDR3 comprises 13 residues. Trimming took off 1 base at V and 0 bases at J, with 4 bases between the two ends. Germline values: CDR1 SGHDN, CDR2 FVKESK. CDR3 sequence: CASSQVLSYEQYF. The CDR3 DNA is TGTGCCAGCAGCCAAGTCCTCTCCTACGAGCAGTACTTC. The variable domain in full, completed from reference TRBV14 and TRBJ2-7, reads EAGVTQFPSHSVIEKGQTVTLRCDPISGHDNLYWYRRVMGKEIKFLLHFVKESKQDESGMPNNRFLAERTGGTYSTLKVQPAELEDSGVYFCASSQVLSYEQYFGPGTRLTVT.

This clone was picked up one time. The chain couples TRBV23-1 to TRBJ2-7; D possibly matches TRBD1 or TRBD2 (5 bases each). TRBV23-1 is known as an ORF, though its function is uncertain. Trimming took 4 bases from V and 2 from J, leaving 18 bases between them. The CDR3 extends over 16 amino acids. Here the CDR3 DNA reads TGCGCCAGCAGTCCGGGCCTGAGGGGACGAACCTACGAGCAGTACTTC. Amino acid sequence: CASSPGLRGRTYEQYF.

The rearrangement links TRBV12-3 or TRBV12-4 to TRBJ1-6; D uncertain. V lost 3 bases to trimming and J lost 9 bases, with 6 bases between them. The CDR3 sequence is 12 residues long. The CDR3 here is CASSLVASPLHF. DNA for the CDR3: TGTGCCAGCAGTTTGGTGGCTTCACCCCTCCACTTT.

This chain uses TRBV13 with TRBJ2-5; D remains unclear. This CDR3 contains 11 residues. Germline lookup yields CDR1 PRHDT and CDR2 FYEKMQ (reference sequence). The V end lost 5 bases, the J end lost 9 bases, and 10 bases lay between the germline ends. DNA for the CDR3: TGTGCCAGCAGCCAGTCTAGGGCCCAGTACTTC. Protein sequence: CASSQSRAQYF.

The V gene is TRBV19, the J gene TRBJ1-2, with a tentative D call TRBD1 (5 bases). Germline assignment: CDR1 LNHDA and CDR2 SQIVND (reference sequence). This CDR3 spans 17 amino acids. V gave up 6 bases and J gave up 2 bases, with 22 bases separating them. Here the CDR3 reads CASRPQGDPGGNYGYTF. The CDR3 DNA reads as TGTGCCAGTAGGCCCCAAGGTGATCCCGGGGGAAACTATGGCTACACCTTC. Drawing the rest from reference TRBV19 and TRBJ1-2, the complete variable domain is DGGITQSPKYLFRKEGQNVTLSCEQNLNHDAMYWYRQDPGQGLRLIYYSQIVNDFQKGDIAEGYSVSREKKESFPLTVTSAQKNPTAFYLCASRPQGDPGGNYGYTFGSGTRLTVV.

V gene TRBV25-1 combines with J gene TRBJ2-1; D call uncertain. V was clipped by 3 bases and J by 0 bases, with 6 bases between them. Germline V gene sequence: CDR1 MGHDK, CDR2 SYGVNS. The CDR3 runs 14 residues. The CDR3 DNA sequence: TGTGCCAGCAGTGATCAAAGCTCCTACAATGAGCAGTTCTTC. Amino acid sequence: CASSDQSSYNEQFF.

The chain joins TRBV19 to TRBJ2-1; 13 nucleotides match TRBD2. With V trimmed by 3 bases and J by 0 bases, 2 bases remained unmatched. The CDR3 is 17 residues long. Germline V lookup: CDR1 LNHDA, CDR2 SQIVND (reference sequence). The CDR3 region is CASSIRTSGSSYNEQFF. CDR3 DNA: TGTGCCAGTAGTATCCGGACTAGCGGGAGCTCCTACAATGAGCAGTTCTTC.

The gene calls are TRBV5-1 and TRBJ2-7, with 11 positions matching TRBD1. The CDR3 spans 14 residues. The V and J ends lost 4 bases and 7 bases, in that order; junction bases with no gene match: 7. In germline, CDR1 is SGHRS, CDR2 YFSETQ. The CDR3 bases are TGCGCCAGCAGCGCCGGACAGGGGGCGGGTGAGCAGTACTTC. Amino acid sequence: CASSAGQGAGEQYF. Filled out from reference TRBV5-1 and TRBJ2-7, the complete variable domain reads KAGVTQTPRYLIKTRGQQVTLSCSPISGHRSVSWYQQTPGQGLQFLFEYFSETQRNKGNFPGRFSGRQFSNSRSEMNVSTLELGDSALYLCASSAGQGAGEQYFGPGTRLTVT.

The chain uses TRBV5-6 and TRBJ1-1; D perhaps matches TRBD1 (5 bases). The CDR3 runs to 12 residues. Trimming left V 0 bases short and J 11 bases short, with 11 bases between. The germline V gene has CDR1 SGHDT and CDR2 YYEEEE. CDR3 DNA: TGTGCCAGCAGCTTGGGGTCAGGGTACGCTTTCTTT. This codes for CASSLGSGYAFF.

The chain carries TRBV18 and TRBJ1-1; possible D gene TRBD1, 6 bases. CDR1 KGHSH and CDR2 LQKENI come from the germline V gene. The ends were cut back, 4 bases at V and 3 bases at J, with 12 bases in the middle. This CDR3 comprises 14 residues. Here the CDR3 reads CASSLPTGYTEAFF. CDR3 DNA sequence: TGTGCCAGCTCACTCCCAACAGGGTACACTGAAGCTTTCTTT.

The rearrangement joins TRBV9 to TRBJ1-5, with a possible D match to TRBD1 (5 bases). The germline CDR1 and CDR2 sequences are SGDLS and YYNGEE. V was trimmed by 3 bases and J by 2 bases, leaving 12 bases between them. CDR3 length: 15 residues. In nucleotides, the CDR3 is TGTGCCAGCAGCGCCGGGGGGGAAGGCAATCAGCCCCAGCATTTT. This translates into CASSAGGEGNQPQHF.

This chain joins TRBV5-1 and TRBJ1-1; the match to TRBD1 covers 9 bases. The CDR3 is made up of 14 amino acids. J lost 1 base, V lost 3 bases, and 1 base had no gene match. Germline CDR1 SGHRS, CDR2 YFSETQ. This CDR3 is CASSWGQGNTEAFF. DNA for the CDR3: TGCGCCAGCAGCTGGGGACAGGGGAACACTGAAGCTTTCTTT.

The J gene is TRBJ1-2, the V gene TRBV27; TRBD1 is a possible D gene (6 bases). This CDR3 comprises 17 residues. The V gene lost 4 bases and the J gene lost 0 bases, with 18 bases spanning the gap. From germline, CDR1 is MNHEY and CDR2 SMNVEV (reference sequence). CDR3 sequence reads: CASSSHRMRGSNYGYTF. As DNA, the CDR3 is TGTGCCAGCAGTTCCCACAGGATGAGGGGGTCTAACTATGGCTACACCTTC.

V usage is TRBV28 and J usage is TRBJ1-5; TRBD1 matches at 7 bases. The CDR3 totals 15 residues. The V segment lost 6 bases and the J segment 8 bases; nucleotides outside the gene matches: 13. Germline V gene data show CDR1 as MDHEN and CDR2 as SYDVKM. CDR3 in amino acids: CASSQPDRVMKPQHF. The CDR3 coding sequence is TGTGCCAGCAGCCAACCTGACAGGGTCATGAAGCCCCAGCATTTT.

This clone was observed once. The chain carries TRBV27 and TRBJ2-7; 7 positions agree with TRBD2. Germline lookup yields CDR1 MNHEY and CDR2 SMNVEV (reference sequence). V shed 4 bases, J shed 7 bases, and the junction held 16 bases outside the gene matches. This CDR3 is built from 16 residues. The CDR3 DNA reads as TGTGCCAGCAGTTCCCTCCCTAGCGCCCAGCGGGGAGAGCAGTACTTC. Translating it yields CASSSLPSAQRGEQYF.

The DNA of the CDR3 is TGTGCCAGCGGAACATCAGGGGACACCTATGGCTACACCTTC. Its translation: CASGTSGDTYGYTF. V is TRBV7-2 and J is TRBJ1-2; the D gene is possibly TRBD1 (6 bases). V was trimmed by 8 bases and J by 4 bases, leaving 17 bases between them. This CDR3 has 14 amino acids. Germline V CDR1 and CDR2: SGHTA, FQGNSA.